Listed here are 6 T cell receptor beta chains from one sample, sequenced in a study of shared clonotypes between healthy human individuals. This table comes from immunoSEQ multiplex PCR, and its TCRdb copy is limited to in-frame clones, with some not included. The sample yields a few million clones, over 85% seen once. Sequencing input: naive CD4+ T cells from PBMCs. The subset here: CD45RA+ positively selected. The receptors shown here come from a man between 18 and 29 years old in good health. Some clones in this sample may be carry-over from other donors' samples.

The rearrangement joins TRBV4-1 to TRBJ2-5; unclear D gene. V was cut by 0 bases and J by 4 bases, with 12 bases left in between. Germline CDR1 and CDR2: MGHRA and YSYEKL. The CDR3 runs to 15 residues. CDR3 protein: CASSQDGPFPETQYF. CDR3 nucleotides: TGCGCCAGCAGCCAAGATGGCCCCTTCCCAGAGACCCAGTACTTC.

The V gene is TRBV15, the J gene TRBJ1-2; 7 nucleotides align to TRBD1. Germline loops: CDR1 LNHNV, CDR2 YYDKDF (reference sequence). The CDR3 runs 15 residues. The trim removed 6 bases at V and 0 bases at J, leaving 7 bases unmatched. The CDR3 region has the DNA TGTGCCACCAGTACAAGACAGGGAGCTAACTATGGCTACACCTTC. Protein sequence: CATSTRQGANYGYTF.

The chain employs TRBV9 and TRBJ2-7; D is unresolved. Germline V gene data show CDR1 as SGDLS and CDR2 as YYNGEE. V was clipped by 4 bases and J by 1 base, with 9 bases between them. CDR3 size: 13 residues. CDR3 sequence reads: CASSYDGSYEQYF. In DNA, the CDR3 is TGTGCCAGCAGCTACGACGGTTCCTACGAGCAGTACTTC.

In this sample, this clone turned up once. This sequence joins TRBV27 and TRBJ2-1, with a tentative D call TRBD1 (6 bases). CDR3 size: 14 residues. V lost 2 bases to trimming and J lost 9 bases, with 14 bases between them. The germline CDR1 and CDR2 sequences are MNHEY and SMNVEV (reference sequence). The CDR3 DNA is TGTGCCAGCAGTTTAGGGACAATCCGGAGTGAGCAGTTCTTC. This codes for CASSLGTIRSEQFF.

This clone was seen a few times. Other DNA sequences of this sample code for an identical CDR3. The DNA for the CDR3 is TGTGCCTGGAGTGTTGGGGGGGAAGCTTTCTTT. Its protein product is CAWSVGGEAFF. The chain links TRBV30 to TRBJ1-1; weak D call: TRBD1 (5 bases). Per germline, CDR1 GTSNPN and CDR2 SVGIG (reference sequence). The CDR3 extends over 11 amino acids. The ends were cut back, 0 bases at V and 8 bases at J, with 7 bases in the middle. Based on the CDR3 plus reference TRBV30 and TRBJ1-1, the full variable domain is SQTIHQWPATLVQPVGSPLSLECTVEGTSNPNLYWYRQAAGRGLQLLFYSVGIGQISSEVPQNLSASRPQDRQFILSSKKLLLSDSGFYLCAWSVGGEAFFGQGTRLTVV.

Written as DNA, the CDR3 is TGCGCCAGCAGCCAAGCTGGGCCAAACAATCAGCCCCAGCATTTT. Translation gives CASSQAGPNNQPQHF. V gene TRBV4-1 combines with J gene TRBJ1-5; no firm D call. This CDR3 contains 15 residues. Trimming pared 1 base from V and 3 bases from J, leaving 10 bases between. Germline values: CDR1 MGHRA, CDR2 YSYEKL.